This T cell receptor beta chain derives from a study of blood T cells in healthy people across ages. General study findings and limits: A roughly linear age-dependent decrease characterized TCR beta diversity per million T cells. Conclusively comparing naive with antigen-experienced cells was impossible with unsorted PBMCs.

Primers used in a second PCR of roughly 6 to 11 cycles were a sample-barcoded 5' primer and a J-beta primer mix. Each CDR3 protein gets one entry after TCRdb re-called the 5' RACE reads with MiXCR. This sample has some 1.4 million distinct CDR3 sequences, with 42% found just once. Remarks on this clonotype: The target antigen is unknown. The junction differs from germline at one of its ends, possibly a read error.

The CDR3 consists of 16 residues. In germline, CDR1 is SGHKS, CDR2 YYEKEE (reference sequence). The specimen sequenced was blood. The chain links TRBV5-5 to TRBJ2-5; the match to TRBD1 covers 7 bases. The DNA end is more similar to TRBJ2-7, so the J call may be wrong. The source is a woman aged 18-30 years in good health. The CDR3 reads CASGLGPVTGLDEQYF. Written as DNA, the CDR3 is TGTGCCAGCGGCTTGGGACCTGTGACAGGGCTCGACGAGCAGTACTTC.